Shown below are 3 T cell receptor beta chains from a single sample sequenced in a study of metastatic and nonmetastatic thyroid tumors. There were no patients who had received any treatment before thyroid surgery. TCRdb reanalyzed the PCR reads via MiXCR. The data show roughly 15,000 clones, roughly a fifth seen once. The sequenced sample consisted of blood. Receptors originate from a female donor with papillary thyroid cancer or a benign thyroid nodule (not recorded which). Some clones in this sample may be carry-over from other donors' samples.

The V and J genes are TRBV5-1 and TRBJ1-6, with D unresolved. V lost 0 bases and J lost 7, with 5 bases in between. Germline-derived CDR1 and CDR2 are SGHRS and YFSETQ. The CDR3 sequence is 13 residues long. CDR3 protein: CASSLVRNSPLHF. The CDR3 coding sequence is TGCGCCAGCAGCTTGGTAAGGAATTCACCCCTCCACTTT.

The J gene is TRBJ2-1, the V gene TRBV20-1, with 8 bases that match TRBD1. The CDR3 runs to 14 residues. Germline V gene data show CDR1 as DFQATT and CDR2 as SNEGSKA (reference sequence). The V segment lost 4 bases and the J segment 5 bases; nucleotides outside the gene matches: 7. CDR3 amino acids: CSATGQGGHNEQFF. CDR3 nucleotides: TGCAGTGCTACCGGACAGGGAGGACACAATGAGCAGTTCTTC.

This clone was seen many times. The V gene is TRBV7-9, the J gene TRBJ2-7; D might be TRBD2 (5 bases). This CDR3 spans 13 amino acids. V was cut by 0 bases and J by 6 bases, with 9 bases left in between. The germline CDR1 and CDR2 sequences are SEHNR and FQNEAQ (reference sequence). The CDR3 protein is CASSLAGVVEQYF. Here the CDR3 DNA reads TGTGCCAGCAGCTTAGCGGGAGTCGTCGAGCAGTACTTC.